Shown below are 6 T cell receptor beta chains from a single sample sequenced in a study of response to subunit inactivated influenza vaccine. TCRdb re-called the RT-PCR reads with MiXCR, one entry per CDR3 protein. Of 500,000 to 600,000 distinct CDR3 sequences in the sample, roughly 12% are singletons; the top ten hold approximately 10%. The source was PBMCs from blood, collected on the day of vaccination. The receptors were gathered from a man in his fifties who received an inactivated influenza vaccine.

This clonotype appeared many times. The chain links TRBV3-1 to TRBJ2-5; TRBD1 might be the D (5 bases). With 5 bases removed from V and 4 bases from J, the gap between germline ends came to 8 bases. The CDR3 loop spans 12 amino acids. Germline V gives CDR1 LGHDT, CDR2 YNNKEL (reference sequence). The CDR3 reads CASSWQGETQYF. As DNA, the CDR3 is TGTGCCAGCAGCTGGCAGGGAGAGACCCAGTACTTC.

The V and J genes are TRBV4-2 and TRBJ1-1; D not resolved. The CDR3 sequence is 19 residues long. The V gene's germline CDR1 is LGHNA and CDR2 YNFKEQ. V was shortened by 5 bases and J by 1 base, with 26 bases between the two germline ends. In DNA form, the CDR3 reads TGTGCCAGCAGCAGGACCCAACACCCCGACGGAACTAAGAACACTGAAGCTTTCTTT. Its protein is CASSRTQHPDGTKNTEAFF.

As DNA, the CDR3 is TGTGCCAGCAGAGTAGTGGTCCGGGAGACCCAGTACTTC. Encoded protein: CASRVVVRETQYF. The chain employs TRBV27 and TRBJ2-5; D is uncertain. Germline-derived CDR1 and CDR2 are MNHEY and SMNVEV (reference sequence). V lost 6 bases and J 5 bases, leaving 13 bases between the germline ends. The CDR3 contains 13 residues.

V and J are TRBV11-2 and TRBJ1-6; D is uncertain. The CDR3 has 16 residues. The germline CDR1 and CDR2 sequences are SGHAT and FQNNGV. Trimming left V 1 base short and J 5 bases short, with 12 bases between. The CDR3 loop reads CASSLGRVVDNSPLHF. The DNA of the CDR3 is TGTGCCAGCAGCTTAGGGCGGGTAGTCGATAATTCACCCCTCCACTTT.

The rearrangement uses TRBV20-1 and TRBJ2-3, with 9 bases fitting TRBD2. Germline assignment: CDR1 DFQATT and CDR2 SNEGSKA (reference sequence). There are 12 residues in the CDR3. The CDR3 nucleotides are TGCAGAGGGACTAGCCGCACAGATACGCAGTATTTT. This gives the protein CRGTSRTDTQYF.

This clonotype was counted many times. The chain uses TRBV6-2 or TRBV6-3 and TRBJ2-1; TRBD2 matches at 8 bases. Germline CDR1 reads MNHEY; CDR2 reads SVGEGT. V lost 5 bases, J lost 4 bases, and 7 bases stayed unmatched. The length of the CDR3 is 15 residues. The CDR3 bases are TGTGCCAGCAGTAACCAGACTAGCGCATACAATGAGCAGTTCTTC. It codes for CASSNQTSAYNEQFF.